This T cell receptor beta chain was found in a study of T cell responses to AZD1222 COVID-19 vaccine. The protocol was immunoSEQ multiplex PCR, while the TCRdb copy is restricted to in-frame clones and leaves out a portion. The sample records 140,000 to 150,000 clones, approximately 90% being singletons. Trimming took 4 bases from V and 6 from J; bases not matched to a gene: 6. The CDR3 has 13 residues. Germline loops: CDR1 SGHRS, CDR2 YFSETQ. The gene calls are TRBV5-1 and TRBJ1-1; 7 bases map to TRBD1. This specimen was peripheral blood, taken 28 days after the second AZD1222 dose. This receptor was taken from an adult who received the AZD1222 COVID-19 vaccine. Written as DNA, the CDR3 is TGCGCCAGCAGCCTAGACAGGGCTCCTGAAGCTTTCTTT. Encoded protein: CASSLDRAPEAFF.